Below are 17 T cell receptor beta chains sequenced from a single sample in a study of CD4+ T cells in melanoma. TCRdb's copy holds only in-frame clones and misses some; the assay was immunoSEQ multiplex PCR. The sample holds roughly 120,000 clones, about nine tenths seen once. Sequenced material: peripheral blood. These receptor sequences come from a human donor with melanoma.

This clone was seen once. V and J are TRBV2 and TRBJ2-2, with D perhaps matching TRBD1 (5 bases). CDR1 is SNHLY, CDR2 FYNNEI, per germline. This CDR3 comprises 14 residues. V was pared by 4 bases and J by 1 base, with 7 bases between. This CDR3 reads CASSGGQNTGELFF. CDR3 coding DNA: TGTGCCAGCAGTGGAGGACAGAACACCGGGGAGCTGTTTTTT.

The V gene is TRBV6-5, the J gene TRBJ1-1; perhaps TRBD1 as D (6 bases). V was shortened by 7 bases and J by 5 bases, with 17 bases between the two germline ends. The germline V gene has CDR1 MNHEY and CDR2 SVGAGI. The CDR3 contains 14 residues. This CDR3 is CASTLRGGGTEAFF. CDR3 DNA: TGTGCCAGCACCTTACGTGGAGGGGGGACTGAAGCTTTCTTT.

The rearrangement links TRBV28 to TRBJ2-7, with 9 nucleotides matching TRBD1. V gave up 6 bases and J gave up 3 bases; unmatched junction bases: 9. The CDR3 runs to 15 residues. CDR1 is MDHEN and CDR2 is SYDVKM in the germline V gene. CDR3 nucleotide sequence: TGTGCCAGCAGCTCGGGGGGACAGGGATACTACGAGCAGTACTTC. Protein sequence: CASSSGGQGYYEQYF.

This chain connects TRBV10-3 to TRBJ1-5; 8 positions agree with TRBD1. Losses at the gene ends were 2 bases for V and 3 bases for J; bases not matched to a gene: 6. The CDR3 has 16 amino acids. The germline V gene has CDR1 ENHRY and CDR2 SYGVKD. The DNA for the CDR3 is TGTGCCATCAGTGAGGGGGGGACAGGACCCAATCAGCCCCAGCATTTT. Its translation is CAISEGGTGPNQPQHF.

This chain connects TRBV27 to TRBJ2-7, with 7 bases that match TRBD1. The CDR3 has 14 amino acids. V gave up 5 bases and J gave up 2 bases; unmatched junction bases: 6. Germline CDR1 is MNHEY and CDR2 is SMNVEV (reference sequence). CDR3 loop: CASSPRQGPYEQYF. The CDR3 region has the DNA TGTGCCAGCAGTCCGCGACAGGGCCCCTACGAGCAGTACTTC.

The chain recombines TRBV19 with TRBJ2-7; D might be TRBD1 (5 bases). V lost 4 bases and J 4 bases, leaving 20 bases between the germline ends. This CDR3 is built from 16 residues. Germline V gives CDR1 LNHDA, CDR2 SQIVND (reference sequence). This CDR3 is CASSNQDTFPIYEQYF. In DNA form, the CDR3 reads TGTGCCAGTAGTAACCAGGACACATTCCCGATTTACGAGCAGTACTTC. The full variable domain, completed using reference TRBV19 and TRBJ2-7, is DGGITQSPKYLFRKEGQNVTLSCEQNLNHDAMYWYRQDPGQGLRLIYYSQIVNDFQKGDIAEGYSVSREKKESFPLTVTSAQKNPTAFYLCASSNQDTFPIYEQYFGPGTRLTVT.

The chain uses TRBV6-1 and TRBJ2-5; 8 bases align to TRBD1. Trimming removed 7 bases from V and 5 bases from J; junction bases left unmatched: 9. The germline V gene encodes CDR1 MNHNS and CDR2 SASEGT. This CDR3 region has 14 residues. CDR3 region: CASNLNRGVETQYF. The CDR3 DNA is TGTGCCAGCAACTTAAACAGGGGGGTCGAGACCCAGTACTTC.

The chain couples TRBV5-4 to TRBJ2-5; no clear D. The CDR3 extends over 11 amino acids. Trimming cost V 4 bases and J 5 bases, with 6 bases left between them. CDR1 and CDR2 (germline): SGHNT, YYREEE (reference sequence). This CDR3 reads CASSVKETQYF. Written as DNA, the CDR3 is TGTGCCAGCAGCGTCAAGGAGACCCAGTACTTC. The complete variable domain, with remaining parts taken from reference TRBV5-4 and TRBJ2-5, reads ETGVTQSPTHLIKTRGQQVTLRCSSQSGHNTVSWYQQALGQGPQFIFQYYREEENGRGNFPPRFSGLQFPNYSSELNVNALELDDSALYLCASSVKETQYFGPGTRLLVL.

This chain links TRBV7-2 with TRBJ2-7; perhaps TRBD2 as D (6 bases). Germline loops: CDR1 SGHTA, CDR2 FQGNSA. The CDR3 is made up of 16 amino acids. Trimming took 2 bases from V and 2 from J, leaving 16 bases between them. Here the CDR3 reads CASSLSGGSPAYEQYF. CDR3 nucleotides: TGTGCCAGCAGCTTATCCGGAGGGTCCCCCGCCTACGAGCAGTACTTC. Drawing the rest from reference TRBV7-2 and TRBJ2-7, the complete variable domain is GAGVSQSPSNKVTEKGKDVELRCDPISGHTALYWYRQSLGQGLEFLIYFQGNSAPDKSGLPSDRFSAERTGGSVSTLTIQRTQQEDSAVYLCASSLSGGSPAYEQYFGPGTRLTVT.

This clone was seen a single time. This CDR3 is CASSQDPGMNTQYF. The CDR3 region has the DNA TGTGCCAGCAGCCAAGACCCGGGTATGAATACGCAGTATTTT. This rearrangement joins TRBV14 to TRBJ2-3; D unclear. The V end was cut by 0 bases, the J end by 7 bases, with 11 bases between. The CDR3 sequence is 14 residues long. The germline CDR1 and CDR2 sequences are SGHDN and FVKESK. Combining the CDR3 with reference TRBV14 and TRBJ2-3 gives the whole variable domain EAGVTQFPSHSVIEKGQTVTLRCDPISGHDNLYWYRRVMGKEIKFLLHFVKESKQDESGMPNNRFLAERTGGTYSTLKVQPAELEDSGVYFCASSQDPGMNTQYFGPGTRLTVL.

The chain combines TRBV5-1 with TRBJ2-1, with D maybe TRBD1 (5 bases). Germline assignment: CDR1 SGHRS and CDR2 YFSETQ. Trimming stripped 0 bases from V and 10 bases from J, with 14 bases between. This CDR3 comprises 14 residues. CDR3 nucleotide sequence: TGCGCCAGCAGCTTGGGACTTCAGGGCTACGAGCAGTTCTTC. It encodes CASSLGLQGYEQFF.

The chain couples TRBV28 to TRBJ2-7; 14 bases agree with TRBD2. The germline V gene encodes CDR1 MDHEN and CDR2 SYDVKM. The CDR3 has 14 residues. V was clipped by 6 bases and J by 6 bases; unmatched bases: 4. CDR3 DNA sequence: TGTGCCAGCAGGCCGGGACTAGCGGGAGTCGAGCAGTACTTC. Its protein product is CASRPGLAGVEQYF.

J is TRBJ2-7 and V is TRBV27, with 13 bases aligning to TRBD2. The CDR3 covers 16 residues. Trimming at V came to 6 bases and at J to 9 bases, leaving 14 bases not matched to a gene. CDR1 and CDR2 (germline): MNHEY, SMNVEV (reference sequence). This CDR3 is CASSKLAGTSGEGQYF. DNA of the CDR3: TGTGCCAGCAGCAAACTCGCCGGGACTAGCGGGGAGGGGCAGTACTTC.

J is TRBJ2-3 and V is TRBV29-1, with D perhaps TRBD1 (7 bases). Germline CDR1 and CDR2: SQVTM and ANQGSEA. CDR3 length: 12 amino acids. Trimming stripped 5 bases from V and 5 bases from J, with 11 bases between. CDR3 sequence: CSVSQGGDTQYF. In DNA form, the CDR3 reads TGCAGCGTTAGTCAGGGGGGAGATACGCAGTATTTT.

This clone was found once. The chain employs TRBV5-8 and TRBJ2-7; the match to TRBD1 covers 7 bases. J gave up 5 bases and V 5 bases, and 10 bases lay outside the gene matches. Germline loops: CDR1 SGHTS, CDR2 YDEGEE. This CDR3 has 14 residues. DNA of the CDR3: TGTGCCAGCAGACGGACAGGTACTGTCCACGAGCAGTACTTC. Encoded protein: CASRRTGTVHEQYF.

CDR3 nucleotides: TGTGCCAGCAGTCGACAGATCCCTTCGGTATTCGCTGAAGCTTTCTTT. Translating gives CASSRQIPSVFAEAFF. The J gene is TRBJ1-1, the V gene TRBV28, with D tentatively TRBD1 (5 bases). From germline, CDR1 is MDHEN and CDR2 SYDVKM. Trimming pared 5 bases from V and 6 bases from J, leaving 22 bases between. The CDR3 extends over 16 amino acids.

V is TRBV19 and J is TRBJ1-2, with 9 bases fitting TRBD1. V shed 5 bases and J 9 bases; nucleotides not matched to a gene: 16. The CDR3 consists of 16 residues. Germline loops: CDR1 LNHDA, CDR2 SQIVND (reference sequence). CDR3 residues: CASSPPSPGTGFRYTF. In nucleotides, the CDR3 is TGTGCCAGTAGTCCTCCATCGCCCGGGACAGGGTTTCGCTACACCTTC.